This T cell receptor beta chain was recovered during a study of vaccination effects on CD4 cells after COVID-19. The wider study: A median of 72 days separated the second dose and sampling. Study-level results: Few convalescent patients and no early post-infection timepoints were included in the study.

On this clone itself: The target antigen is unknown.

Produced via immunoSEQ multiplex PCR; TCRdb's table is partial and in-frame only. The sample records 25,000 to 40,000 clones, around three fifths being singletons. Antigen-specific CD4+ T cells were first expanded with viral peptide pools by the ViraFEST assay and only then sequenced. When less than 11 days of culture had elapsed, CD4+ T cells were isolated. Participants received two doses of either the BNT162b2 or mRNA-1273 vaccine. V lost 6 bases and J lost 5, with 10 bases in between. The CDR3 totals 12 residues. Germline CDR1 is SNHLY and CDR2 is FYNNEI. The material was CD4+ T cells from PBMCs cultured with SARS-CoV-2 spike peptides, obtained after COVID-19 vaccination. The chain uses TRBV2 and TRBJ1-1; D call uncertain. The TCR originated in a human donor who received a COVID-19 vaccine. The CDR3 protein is CASRAAGTEAFF. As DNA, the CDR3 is TGTGCCAGCAGGGCCGCCGGAACTGAAGCTTTCTTT. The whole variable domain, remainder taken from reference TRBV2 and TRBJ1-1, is EPEVTQTPSHQVTQMGQEVILRCVPISNHLYFYWYRQILGQKVEFLVSFYNNEISEKSEIFDDQFSVERPDGSNFTLKIRSTKLEDSAMYFCASRAAGTEAFFGQGTRLTVV.